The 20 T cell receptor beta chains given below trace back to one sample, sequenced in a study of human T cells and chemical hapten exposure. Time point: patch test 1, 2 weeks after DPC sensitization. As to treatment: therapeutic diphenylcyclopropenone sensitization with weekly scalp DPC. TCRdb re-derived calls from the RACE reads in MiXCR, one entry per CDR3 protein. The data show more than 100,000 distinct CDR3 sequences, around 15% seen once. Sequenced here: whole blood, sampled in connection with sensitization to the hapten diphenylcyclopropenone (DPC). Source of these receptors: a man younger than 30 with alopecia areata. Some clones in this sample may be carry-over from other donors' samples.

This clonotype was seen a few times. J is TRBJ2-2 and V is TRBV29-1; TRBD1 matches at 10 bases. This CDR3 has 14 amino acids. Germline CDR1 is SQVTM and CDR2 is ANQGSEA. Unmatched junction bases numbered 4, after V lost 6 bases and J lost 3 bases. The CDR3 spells CSVAGTGDTGELFF. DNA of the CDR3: TGCAGCGTCGCCGGGACAGGGGACACCGGGGAGCTGTTTTTT.

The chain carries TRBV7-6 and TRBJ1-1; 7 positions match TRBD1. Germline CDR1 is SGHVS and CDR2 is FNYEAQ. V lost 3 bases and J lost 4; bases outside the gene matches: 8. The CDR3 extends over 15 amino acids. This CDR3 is CASSFSTGLGTEAFF. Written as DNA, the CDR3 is TGTGCCAGCAGCTTCTCGACAGGGCTGGGCACTGAAGCTTTCTTT. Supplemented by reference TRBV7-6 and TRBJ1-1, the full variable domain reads GAGVSQSPRYKVTKRGQDVALRCDPISGHVSLYWYRQALGQGPEFLTYFNYEAQQDKSGLPNDRFSAERPEGSISTLTIQRTEQRDSAMYRCASSFSTGLGTEAFFGQGTRLTVV.

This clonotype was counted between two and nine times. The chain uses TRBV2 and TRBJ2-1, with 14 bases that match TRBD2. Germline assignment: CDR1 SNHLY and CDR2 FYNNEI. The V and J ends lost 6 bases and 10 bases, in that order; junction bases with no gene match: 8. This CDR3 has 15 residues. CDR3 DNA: TGTGCCAGCAGCCCGACTAGCGGGGGGGCCAAAGAGCAGTTCTTC. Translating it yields CASSPTSGGAKEQFF. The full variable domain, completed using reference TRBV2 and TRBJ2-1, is EPEVTQTPSHQVTQMGQEVILRCVPISNHLYFYWYRQILGQKVEFLVSFYNNEISEKSEIFDDQFSVERPDGSNFTLKIRSTKLEDSAMYFCASSPTSGGAKEQFFGPGTRLTVL.

CDR3 DNA sequence: TGTGCCAGCAGCTTAGGGCTAGCGGGGGACAATGAGCAGTTCTTC. Residues: CASSLGLAGDNEQFF. The chain carries TRBV7-2 and TRBJ2-1, with 10 bases matching TRBD2. V dropped 1 base and J dropped 5; count of bases not matched to a gene: 2. The germline gives CDR1 SGHTA, CDR2 FQGNSA. The CDR3 is 15 residues long.

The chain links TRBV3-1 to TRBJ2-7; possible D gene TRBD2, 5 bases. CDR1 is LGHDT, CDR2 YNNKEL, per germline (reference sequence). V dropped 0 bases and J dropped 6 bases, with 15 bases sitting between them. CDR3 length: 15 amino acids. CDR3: CASSQDIFGSGEQYV. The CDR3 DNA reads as TGTGCCAGCAGCCAAGATATCTTCGGAAGCGGCGAGCAGTACGTC.

Here the CDR3 reads CASIQQETQYF. CDR3 in DNA: TGTGCCAGCATCCAGCAAGAGACCCAGTACTTC. This chain uses TRBV28 with TRBJ2-5; D not certain. V was shortened by 7 bases and J by 2 bases, with 5 bases between the two germline ends. CDR1 and CDR2 (germline): MDHEN, SYDVKM. The CDR3 runs 11 residues. The variable domain in full, completed from reference TRBV28 and TRBJ2-5, reads DVKVTQSSRYLVKRTGEKVFLECVQDMDHENMFWYRQDPGLGLRLIYFSYDVKMKEKGDIPEGYSVSREKKERFSLILESASTNQTSMYLCASIQQETQYFGPGTRLLVL.

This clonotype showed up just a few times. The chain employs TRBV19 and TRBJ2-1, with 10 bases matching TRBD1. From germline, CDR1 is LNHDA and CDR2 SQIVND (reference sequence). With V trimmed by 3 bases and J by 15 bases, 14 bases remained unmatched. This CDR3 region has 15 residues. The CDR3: CASSMGGQGRFSVFF. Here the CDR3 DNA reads TGTGCCAGTAGTATGGGGGGACAGGGGCGTTTTTCGGTGTTCTTC.

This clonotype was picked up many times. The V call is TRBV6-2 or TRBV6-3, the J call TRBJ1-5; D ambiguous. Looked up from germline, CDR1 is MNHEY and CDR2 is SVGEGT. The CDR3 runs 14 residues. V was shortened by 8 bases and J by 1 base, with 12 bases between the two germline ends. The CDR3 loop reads CASSKSASNQPQHF. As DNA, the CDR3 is TGTGCCAGCTCGAAGTCGGCGAGCAATCAGCCCCAGCATTTT.

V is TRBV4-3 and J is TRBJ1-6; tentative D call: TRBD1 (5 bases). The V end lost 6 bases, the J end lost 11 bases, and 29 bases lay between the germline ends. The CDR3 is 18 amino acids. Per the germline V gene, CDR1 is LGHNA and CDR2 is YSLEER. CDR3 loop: CASSLSDPAGTFVTPLHF. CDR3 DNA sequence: TGCGCCAGCAGTCTATCGGATCCGGCAGGGACGTTCGTTACACCCCTCCACTTT.

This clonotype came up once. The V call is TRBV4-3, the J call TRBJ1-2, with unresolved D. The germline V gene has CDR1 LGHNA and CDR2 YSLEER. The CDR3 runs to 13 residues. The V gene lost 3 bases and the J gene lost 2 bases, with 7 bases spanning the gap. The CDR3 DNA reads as TGCGCCAGCAGCCAGAACAGAAACTATGGCTACACCTTC. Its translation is CASSQNRNYGYTF.

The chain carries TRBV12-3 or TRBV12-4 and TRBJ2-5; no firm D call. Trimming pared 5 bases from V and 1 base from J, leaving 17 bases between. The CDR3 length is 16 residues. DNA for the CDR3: TGTGCCAGCAGTCGTGAATGGCCACCAGTCCAAGAGACCCAGTACTTC. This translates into CASSREWPPVQETQYF.

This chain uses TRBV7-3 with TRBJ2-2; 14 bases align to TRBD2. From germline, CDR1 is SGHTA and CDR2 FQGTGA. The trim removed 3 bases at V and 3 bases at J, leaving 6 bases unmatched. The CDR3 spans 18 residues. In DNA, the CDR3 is TGTGCCAGCAGCTTGACCGGGACTAGCGGGGGATACACCGGGGAGCTGTTTTTT. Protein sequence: CASSLTGTSGGYTGELFF.

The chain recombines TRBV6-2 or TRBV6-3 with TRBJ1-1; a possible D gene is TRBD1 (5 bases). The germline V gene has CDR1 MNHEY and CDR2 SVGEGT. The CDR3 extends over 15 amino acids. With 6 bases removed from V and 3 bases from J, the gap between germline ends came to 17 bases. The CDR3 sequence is CASRTGGVGYTEAFF. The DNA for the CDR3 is TGTGCCAGCAGAACCGGGGGAGTTGGCTACACTGAAGCTTTCTTT.

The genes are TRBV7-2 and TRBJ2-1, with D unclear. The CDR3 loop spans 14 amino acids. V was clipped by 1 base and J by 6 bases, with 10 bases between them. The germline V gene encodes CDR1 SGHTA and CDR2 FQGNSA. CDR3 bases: TGTGCCAGCAGCTTAGGTGCGGCCCCCAATGAGCAGTTCTTC. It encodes CASSLGAAPNEQFF.

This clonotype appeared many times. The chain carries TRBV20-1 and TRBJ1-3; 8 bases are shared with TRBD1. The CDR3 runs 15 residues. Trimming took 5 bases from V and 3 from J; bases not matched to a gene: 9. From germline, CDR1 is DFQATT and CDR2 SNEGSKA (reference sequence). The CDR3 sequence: CSARQGASIGNTIYF. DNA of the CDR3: TGCAGTGCTCGTCAGGGGGCTTCAATTGGAAACACCATATATTTT.

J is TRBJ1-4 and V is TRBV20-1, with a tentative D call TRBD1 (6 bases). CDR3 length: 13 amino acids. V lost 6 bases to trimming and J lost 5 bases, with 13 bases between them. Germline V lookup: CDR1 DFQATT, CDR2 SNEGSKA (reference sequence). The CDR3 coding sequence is TGCAGTGCCCTTCACAGGGAAAATGAAAAACTGTTTTTT. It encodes CSALHRENEKLFF.

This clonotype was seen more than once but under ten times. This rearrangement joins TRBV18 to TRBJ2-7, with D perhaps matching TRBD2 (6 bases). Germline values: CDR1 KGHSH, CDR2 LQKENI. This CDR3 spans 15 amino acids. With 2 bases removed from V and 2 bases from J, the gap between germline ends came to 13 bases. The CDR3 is CASSPTTGGTYEQYV. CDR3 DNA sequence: TGTGCCAGCTCACCAACAACCGGGGGTACCTACGAGCAGTACGTC.

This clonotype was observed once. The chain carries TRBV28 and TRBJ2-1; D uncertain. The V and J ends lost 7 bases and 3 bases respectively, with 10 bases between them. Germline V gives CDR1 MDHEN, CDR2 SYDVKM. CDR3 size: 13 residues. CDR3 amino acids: CASTGPNYNEQFF. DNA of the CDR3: TGTGCCAGCACTGGACCGAACTACAATGAGCAGTTCTTC.

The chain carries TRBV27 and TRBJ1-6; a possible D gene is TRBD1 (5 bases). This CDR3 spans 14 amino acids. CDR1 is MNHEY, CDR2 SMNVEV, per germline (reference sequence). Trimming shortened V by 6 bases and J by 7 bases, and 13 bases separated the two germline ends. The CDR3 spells CASSTGTKNSPLHF. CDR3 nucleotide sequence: TGTGCCAGCAGCACCGGGACGAAGAATTCACCCCTCCACTTT.

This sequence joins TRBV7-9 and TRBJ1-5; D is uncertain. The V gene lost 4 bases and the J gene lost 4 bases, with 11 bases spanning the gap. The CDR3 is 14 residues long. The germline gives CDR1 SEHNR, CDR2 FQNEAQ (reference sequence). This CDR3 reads CASSSEGGNQPQHF. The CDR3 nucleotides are TGTGCCAGCAGCTCAGAAGGAGGTAATCAGCCCCAGCATTTT.